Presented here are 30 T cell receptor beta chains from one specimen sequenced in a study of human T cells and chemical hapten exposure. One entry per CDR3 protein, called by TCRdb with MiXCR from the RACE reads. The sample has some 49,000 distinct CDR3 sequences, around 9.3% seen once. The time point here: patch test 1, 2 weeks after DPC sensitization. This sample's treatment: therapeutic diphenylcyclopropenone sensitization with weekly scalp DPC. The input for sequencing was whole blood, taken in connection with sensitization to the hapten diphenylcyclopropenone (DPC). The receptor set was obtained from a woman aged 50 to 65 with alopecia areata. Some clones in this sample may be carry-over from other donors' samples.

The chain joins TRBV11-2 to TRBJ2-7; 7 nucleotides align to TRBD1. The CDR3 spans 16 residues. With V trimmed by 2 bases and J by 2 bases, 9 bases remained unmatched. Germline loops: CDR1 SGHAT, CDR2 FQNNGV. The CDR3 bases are TGTGCCAGCAGCTTAAGAGTCGTGACAGGGACCTACGAGCAGTACTTC. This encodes CASSLRVVTGTYEQYF.

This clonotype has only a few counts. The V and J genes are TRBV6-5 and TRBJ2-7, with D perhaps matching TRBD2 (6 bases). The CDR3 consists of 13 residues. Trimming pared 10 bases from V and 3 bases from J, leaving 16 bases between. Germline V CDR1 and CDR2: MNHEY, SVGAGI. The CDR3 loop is CATRRGRNYEQYF. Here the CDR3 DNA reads TGTGCCACCAGGCGTGGGAGGAACTACGAGCAGTACTTC.

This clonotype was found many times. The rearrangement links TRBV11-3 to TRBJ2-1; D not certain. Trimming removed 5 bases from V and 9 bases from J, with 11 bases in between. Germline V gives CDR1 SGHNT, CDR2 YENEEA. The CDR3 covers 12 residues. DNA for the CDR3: TGTGCCAGCAGCCGAGACCCCTTTGAGCAGTTCTTC. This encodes CASSRDPFEQFF.

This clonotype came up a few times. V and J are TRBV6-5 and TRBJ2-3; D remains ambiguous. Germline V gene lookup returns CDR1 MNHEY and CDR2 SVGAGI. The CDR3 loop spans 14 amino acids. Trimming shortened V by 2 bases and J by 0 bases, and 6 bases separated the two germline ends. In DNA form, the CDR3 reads TGTGCCAGCAGTTACGGCGGTAGCACAGATACGCAGTATTTT. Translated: CASSYGGSTDTQYF.

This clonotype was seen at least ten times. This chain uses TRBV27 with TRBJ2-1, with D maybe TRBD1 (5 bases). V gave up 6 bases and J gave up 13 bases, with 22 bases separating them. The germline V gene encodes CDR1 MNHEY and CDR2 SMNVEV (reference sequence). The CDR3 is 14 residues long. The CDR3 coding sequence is TGTGCCAGCAGCCCCACCACGCCCAAAGGGGAACAGTTCTTC. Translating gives CASSPTTPKGEQFF.

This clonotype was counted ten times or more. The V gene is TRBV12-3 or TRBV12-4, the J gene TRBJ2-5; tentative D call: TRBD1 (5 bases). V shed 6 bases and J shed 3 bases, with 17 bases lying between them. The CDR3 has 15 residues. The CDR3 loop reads CASRQALAGKETQYF. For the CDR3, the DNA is TGTGCCAGCAGACAGGCCTTAGCAGGGAAAGAGACCCAGTACTTC.

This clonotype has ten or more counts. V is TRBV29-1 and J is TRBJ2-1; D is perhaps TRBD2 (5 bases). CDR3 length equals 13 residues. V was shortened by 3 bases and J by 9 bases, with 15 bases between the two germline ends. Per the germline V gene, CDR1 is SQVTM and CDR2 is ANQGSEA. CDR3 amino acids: CSVEKLDGIEQFF. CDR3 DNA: TGCAGCGTTGAGAAACTCGACGGGATTGAGCAGTTCTTC.

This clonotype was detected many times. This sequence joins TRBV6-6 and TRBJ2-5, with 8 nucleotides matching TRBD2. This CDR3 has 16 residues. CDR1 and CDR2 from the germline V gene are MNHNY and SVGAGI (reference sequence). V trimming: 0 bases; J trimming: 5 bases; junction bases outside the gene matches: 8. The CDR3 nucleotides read TGTGCCAGCAGTTACTCGAGAAGCGGGAGTCGCGAGACCCAGTACTTC. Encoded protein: CASSYSRSGSRETQYF.

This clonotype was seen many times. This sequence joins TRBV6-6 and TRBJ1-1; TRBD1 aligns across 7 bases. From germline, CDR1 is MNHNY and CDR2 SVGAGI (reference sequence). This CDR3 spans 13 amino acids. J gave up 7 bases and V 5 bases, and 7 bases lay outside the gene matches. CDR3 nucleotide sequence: TGTGCCAGCAGTACGAGGACAGGATTTGAAGCTTTCTTT. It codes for CASSTRTGFEAFF.

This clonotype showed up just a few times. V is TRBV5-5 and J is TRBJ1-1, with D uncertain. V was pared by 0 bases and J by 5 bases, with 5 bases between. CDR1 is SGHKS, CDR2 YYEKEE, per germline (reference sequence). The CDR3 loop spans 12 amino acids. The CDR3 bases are TGTGCCAGCAGCTTGGGGGTGACTGAAGCTTTCTTT. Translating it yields CASSLGVTEAFF. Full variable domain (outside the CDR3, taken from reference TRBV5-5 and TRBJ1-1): DAGVTQSPTHLIKTRGQQVTLRCSPISGHKSVSWYQQVLGQGPQFIFQYYEKEERGRGNFPDRFSARQFPNYSSELNVNALLLGDSALYLCASSLGVTEAFFGQGTRLTVV.

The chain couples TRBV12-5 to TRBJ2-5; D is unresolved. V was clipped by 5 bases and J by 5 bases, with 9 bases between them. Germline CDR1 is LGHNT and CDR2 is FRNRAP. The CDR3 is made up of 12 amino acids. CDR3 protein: CASGPRVETQYF. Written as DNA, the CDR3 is TGTGCTAGTGGTCCCCGGGTTGAGACCCAGTACTTC.

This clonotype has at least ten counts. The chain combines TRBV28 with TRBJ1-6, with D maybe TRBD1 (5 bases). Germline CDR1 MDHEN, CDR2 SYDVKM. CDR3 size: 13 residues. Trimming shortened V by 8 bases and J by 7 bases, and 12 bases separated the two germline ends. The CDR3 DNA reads TGTGCCAGCCTCAGGGTCCGGAATTCACCCCTCCACTTT. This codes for CASLRVRNSPLHF.

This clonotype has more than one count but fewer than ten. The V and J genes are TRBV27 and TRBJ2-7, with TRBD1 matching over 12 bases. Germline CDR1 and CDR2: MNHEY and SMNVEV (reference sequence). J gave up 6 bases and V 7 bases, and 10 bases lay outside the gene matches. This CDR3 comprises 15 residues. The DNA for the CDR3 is TGTGCCAGCACCAAAAAGGGGACAGGGGGCTCCGAGCAGTACTTC. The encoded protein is CASTKKGTGGSEQYF.

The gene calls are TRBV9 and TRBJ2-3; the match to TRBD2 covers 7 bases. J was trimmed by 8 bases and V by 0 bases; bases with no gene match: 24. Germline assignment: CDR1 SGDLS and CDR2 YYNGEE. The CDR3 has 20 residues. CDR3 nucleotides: TGTGCCAGCAGCGTAGTAGCTAGCGGACCGTCTCGGGGGATTGATGGTACGCAGTATTTT. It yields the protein CASSVVASGPSRGIDGTQYF.

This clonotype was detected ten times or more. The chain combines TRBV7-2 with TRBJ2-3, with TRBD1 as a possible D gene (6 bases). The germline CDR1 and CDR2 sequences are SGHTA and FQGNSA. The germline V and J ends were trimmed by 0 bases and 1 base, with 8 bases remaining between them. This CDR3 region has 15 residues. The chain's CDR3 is CASSLAPGGTDTQYF. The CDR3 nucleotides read TGTGCCAGCAGCTTAGCTCCAGGGGGCACAGATACGCAGTATTTT. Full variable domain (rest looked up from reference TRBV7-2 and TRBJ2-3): GAGVSQSPSNKVTEKGKDVELRCDPISGHTALYWYRQSLGQGLEFLIYFQGNSAPDKSGLPSDRFSAERTGGSVSTLTIQRTQQEDSAVYLCASSLAPGGTDTQYFGPGTRLTVL.

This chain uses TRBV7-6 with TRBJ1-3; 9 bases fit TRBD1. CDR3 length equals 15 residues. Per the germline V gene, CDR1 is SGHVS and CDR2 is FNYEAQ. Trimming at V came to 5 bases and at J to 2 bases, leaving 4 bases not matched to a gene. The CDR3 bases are TGTGCCAGCAGCGGATACAGGGGGCCTGGAAACACCATATATTTT. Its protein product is CASSGYRGPGNTIYF.

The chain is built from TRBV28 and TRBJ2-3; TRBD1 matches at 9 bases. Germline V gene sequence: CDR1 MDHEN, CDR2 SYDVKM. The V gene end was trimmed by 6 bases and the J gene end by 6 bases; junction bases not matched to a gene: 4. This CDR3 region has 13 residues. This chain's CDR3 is CASRDRGTDTQYF. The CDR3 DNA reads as TGTGCCAGCAGGGACAGGGGTACGGATACGCAGTATTTT.

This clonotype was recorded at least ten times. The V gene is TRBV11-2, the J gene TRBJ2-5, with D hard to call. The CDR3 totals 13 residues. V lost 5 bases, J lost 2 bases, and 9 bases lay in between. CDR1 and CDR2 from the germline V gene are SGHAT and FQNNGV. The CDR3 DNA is TGTGCCAGCAGCCTAAGGGTACAAGAGACCCAGTACTTC. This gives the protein CASSLRVQETQYF.

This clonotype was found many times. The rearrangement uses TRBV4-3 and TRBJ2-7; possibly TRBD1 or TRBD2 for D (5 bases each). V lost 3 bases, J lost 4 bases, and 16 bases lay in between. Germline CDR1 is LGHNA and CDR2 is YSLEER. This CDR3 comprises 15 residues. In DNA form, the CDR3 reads TGCGCCAGCAGCCAGCAACCGGGACGAGGGTACGAGCAGTACTTC. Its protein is CASSQQPGRGYEQYF.

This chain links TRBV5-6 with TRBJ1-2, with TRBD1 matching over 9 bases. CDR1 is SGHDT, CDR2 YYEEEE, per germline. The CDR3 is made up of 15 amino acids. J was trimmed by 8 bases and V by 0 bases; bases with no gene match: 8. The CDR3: CASSLVSGQGNGYTF. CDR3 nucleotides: TGTGCCAGCAGCTTGGTCTCCGGACAGGGGAACGGCTACACCTTC.

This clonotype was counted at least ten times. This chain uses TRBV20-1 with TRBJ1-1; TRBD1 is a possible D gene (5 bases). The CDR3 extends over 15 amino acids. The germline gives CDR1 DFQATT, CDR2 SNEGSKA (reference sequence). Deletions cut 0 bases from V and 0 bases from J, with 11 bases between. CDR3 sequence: CSARDRQGLNTEAFF. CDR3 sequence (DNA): TGCAGTGCTAGAGATCGGCAGGGATTGAACACTGAAGCTTTCTTT.

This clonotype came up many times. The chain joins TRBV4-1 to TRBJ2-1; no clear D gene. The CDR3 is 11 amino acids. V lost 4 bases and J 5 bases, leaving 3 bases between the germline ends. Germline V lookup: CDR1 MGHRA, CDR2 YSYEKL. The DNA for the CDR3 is TGCGCCAGCAGCCGCGACAATGAGCAGTTCTTC. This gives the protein CASSRDNEQFF.

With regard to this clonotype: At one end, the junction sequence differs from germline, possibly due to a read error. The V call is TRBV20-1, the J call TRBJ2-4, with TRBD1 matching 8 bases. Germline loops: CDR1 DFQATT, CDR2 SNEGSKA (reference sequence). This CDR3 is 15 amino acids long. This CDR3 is CSAHTGTGQKSIQYF. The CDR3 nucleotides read TGCAGTGCTCACACCGGGACAGGACAAAAAAGCATTCAGTACTTC.

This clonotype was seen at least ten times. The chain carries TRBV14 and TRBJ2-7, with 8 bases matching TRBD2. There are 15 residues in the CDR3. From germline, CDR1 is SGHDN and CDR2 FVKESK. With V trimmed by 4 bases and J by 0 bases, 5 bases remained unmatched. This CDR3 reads CASSLQSGSSYEQYF. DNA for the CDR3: TGTGCCAGCAGCCTCCAGAGCGGGAGCTCCTACGAGCAGTACTTC.

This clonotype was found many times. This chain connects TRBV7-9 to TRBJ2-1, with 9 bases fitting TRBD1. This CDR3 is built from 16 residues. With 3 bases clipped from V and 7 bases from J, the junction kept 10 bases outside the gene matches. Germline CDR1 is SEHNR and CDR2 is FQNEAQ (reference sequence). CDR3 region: CASSFTGTGTLNEQFF. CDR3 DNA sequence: TGTGCCAGCAGCTTCACCGGGACAGGGACCCTTAATGAGCAGTTCTTC.

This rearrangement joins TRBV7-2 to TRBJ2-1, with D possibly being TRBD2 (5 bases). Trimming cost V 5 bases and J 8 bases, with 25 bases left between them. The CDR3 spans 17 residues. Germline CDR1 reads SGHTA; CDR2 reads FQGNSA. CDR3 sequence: CASSPIQVGVPTDEQFF. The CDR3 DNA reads TGTGCCAGCAGCCCAATCCAAGTGGGAGTTCCGACTGATGAGCAGTTCTTC.

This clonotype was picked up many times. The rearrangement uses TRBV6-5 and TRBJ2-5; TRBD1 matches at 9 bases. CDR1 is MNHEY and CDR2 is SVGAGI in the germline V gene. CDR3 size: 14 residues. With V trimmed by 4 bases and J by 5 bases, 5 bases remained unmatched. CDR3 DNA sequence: TGTGCCAGCAGTTTTGACAGGGGGTCGGAGACCCAGTACTTC. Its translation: CASSFDRGSETQYF.

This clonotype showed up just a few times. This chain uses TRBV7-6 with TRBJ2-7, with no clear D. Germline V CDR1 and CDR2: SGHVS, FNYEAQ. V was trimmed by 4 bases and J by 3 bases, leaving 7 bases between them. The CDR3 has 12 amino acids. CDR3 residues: CASSYSRYEQYF. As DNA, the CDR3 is TGTGCCAGCAGCTATAGCCGCTACGAGCAGTACTTC.

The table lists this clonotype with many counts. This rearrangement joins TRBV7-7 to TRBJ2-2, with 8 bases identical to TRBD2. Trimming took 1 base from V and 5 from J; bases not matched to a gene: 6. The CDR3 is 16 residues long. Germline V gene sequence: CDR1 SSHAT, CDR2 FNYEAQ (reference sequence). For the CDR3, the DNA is TGTGCCAGCAGCTTAGAACTAGCGGATTTAACCGGGGAGCTGTTTTTT. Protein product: CASSLELADLTGELFF.

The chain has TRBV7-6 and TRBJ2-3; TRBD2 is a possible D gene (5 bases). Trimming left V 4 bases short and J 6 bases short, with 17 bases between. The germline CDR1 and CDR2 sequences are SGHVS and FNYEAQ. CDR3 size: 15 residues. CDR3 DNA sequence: TGTGCCAGCAGCTCCTATCGCGGGCCGGGGGATACGCAGTATTTT. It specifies CASSSYRGPGDTQYF.